This T cell receptor (beta chain) was captured in a study of beta chain features in type 1 diabetes. Study-level findings and limits: Healthy donors had naive, central memory and Treg TCRB repertoires that appeared less similar than those seen among patients. People with Type 1 diabetes carried modestly yet significantly shorter TCRB CDR3s in all four CD4+ subsets.

By way of CD45RO/CCR7/CD25/CD127/CD95/CD27, the CD4+ regulatory, stem cell-like memory, central memory and naive cells were sorted. Purity (above 95%) was reached by all sorted populations. On this clone: Its antigen is unknown.

Every isolated RNA sample was fully reverse transcribed, so sequencing captured expressed TCRB transcripts. TCRdb keeps only in-frame clones here, not all; method: immunoSEQ multiplex PCR. The data show over 15,000 clones, over 45% seen once. Germline V gene sequence: CDR1 SGHRS, CDR2 YFSETQ. There are 15 residues in the CDR3. The V end lost 0 bases, the J end lost 7 bases, and 14 bases lay between the germline ends. This chain uses TRBV5-1 with TRBJ2-1; D may be TRBD2 (5 bases). The sample consisted of stem cell memory CD4+ T cells from blood. The sequence was obtained from a woman younger than 35 in good health. Here the CDR3 reads CASSLGVPPGNEQFF. The DNA of the CDR3 is TGCGCCAGCAGCTTGGGTGTGCCCCCGGGGAATGAGCAGTTCTTC.